Below are 32 T cell receptor beta chains sequenced from a single sample in a study of PD-1 blockade in classical Hodgkin lymphoma. The repertoire was sequenced with immunoSEQ multiplex PCR; TCRdb's copy has only in-frame clones and lacks some. The sample consists of tens of thousands of clones, approximately 91% of them appearing once. The time point here: newly diagnosed, previously untreated cHL patient sample. Material: peripheral blood mononuclear cells (PBMCs). The receptors originated from a human donor with classical Hodgkin lymphoma.

The chain combines TRBV29-1 with TRBJ2-2, with TRBD2 matching over 7 bases. The CDR3 contains 14 residues. Germline V lookup: CDR1 SQVTM, CDR2 ANQGSEA. Unmatched junction bases numbered 7, after V lost 6 bases and J lost 3 bases. The CDR3: CSVRREIDTGELFF. DNA of the CDR3: TGCAGCGTCAGGCGGGAGATCGACACCGGGGAGCTGTTTTTT.

The V and J genes are TRBV9 and TRBJ2-1, with D perhaps matching TRBD2 (6 bases). The germline gives CDR1 SGDLS, CDR2 YYNGEE. V lost 4 bases, J lost 3 bases, and 14 bases lay in between. This CDR3 spans 15 amino acids. The CDR3 loop reads CASSPSVADYNEQFF. CDR3 nucleotide sequence: TGTGCCAGCAGCCCCAGCGTAGCGGACTACAATGAGCAGTTCTTC.

V usage is TRBV10-3 and J usage is TRBJ2-7; 11 positions agree with TRBD2. The junction had 7 bases not matched to a gene; V was cut back by 3 bases and J by 6 bases. The CDR3 covers 15 residues. Germline lookup yields CDR1 ENHRY and CDR2 SYGVKD. The CDR3 sequence is CAISESLAGEGEQYF. In nucleotides, the CDR3 is TGTGCCATCAGTGAATCACTAGCGGGAGAGGGCGAGCAGTACTTC.

The chain links TRBV2 to TRBJ2-7; D is ambiguous. V was clipped by 2 bases and J by 0 bases, with 8 bases between them. This CDR3 spans 14 amino acids. The germline V gene encodes CDR1 SNHLY and CDR2 FYNNEI. The CDR3 here is CASSERVSSYEQYF. The CDR3 DNA is TGTGCCAGCAGTGAACGGGTGAGCTCCTACGAGCAGTACTTC.

The V and J genes are TRBV28 and TRBJ2-3; perhaps TRBD1 as D (6 bases). The CDR3 totals 14 residues. Germline-derived CDR1 and CDR2 are MDHEN and SYDVKM. The V end was cut by 10 bases, the J end by 3 bases, with 17 bases between. The CDR3 is CAIESTGATDTQYF. In DNA form, the CDR3 reads TGTGCCATCGAGTCGACAGGTGCAACAGATACGCAGTATTTT. The variable domain in full, with the rest retrieved from reference TRBV28 and TRBJ2-3, is DVKVTQSSRYLVKRTGEKVFLECVQDMDHENMFWYRQDPGLGLRLIYFSYDVKMKEKGDIPEGYSVSREKKERFSLILESASTNQTSMYLCAIESTGATDTQYFGPGTRLTVL.

J is TRBJ2-5 and V is TRBV29-1; maybe TRBD1 (6 bases). The germline V and J ends were trimmed by 3 bases and 5 bases, with 19 bases remaining between them. The CDR3 is made up of 15 amino acids. The germline V gene encodes CDR1 SQVTM and CDR2 ANQGSEA. This CDR3 reads CSVDLGQPIGETQYF. As DNA, the CDR3 is TGCAGCGTTGACCTTGGACAGCCGATAGGGGAGACCCAGTACTTC.

The V call is TRBV7-9, the J call TRBJ2-5, with D tentatively TRBD1 (5 bases). V was clipped by 5 bases and J by 5 bases, with 15 bases between them. The CDR3 runs to 14 residues. CDR1 is SEHNR, CDR2 FQNEAQ, per germline (reference sequence). CDR3 in amino acids: CASSPTSGRETQYF. As DNA, the CDR3 is TGTGCCAGCAGCCCTACGTCAGGGCGTGAGACCCAGTACTTC.

With respect to this clone: This specimen includes other DNA sequences encoding the same CDR3. The genes are TRBV2 and TRBJ1-5; no firm D call. Between the trimmed V and J ends, which lost 8 bases and 5 bases, there was a span of 13 bases. Germline V gives CDR1 SNHLY, CDR2 FYNNEI. The CDR3 spans 13 residues. In DNA, the CDR3 is TGTGCCAGCGGTATGTCGGTTGATCAGCCCCAGCATTTT. Translation gives CASGMSVDQPQHF.

V and J are TRBV28 and TRBJ2-1, with TRBD2 identical over 10 bases. The V and J ends lost 3 bases and 2 bases, in that order; junction bases with no gene match: 16. The CDR3 loop spans 20 amino acids. CDR1 is MDHEN and CDR2 is SYDVKM in the germline V gene. This chain's CDR3 is CASSFPVRASGRRPYNEQFF. The DNA for the CDR3 is TGTGCCAGCAGTTTCCCTGTTCGTGCTAGCGGGAGAAGACCCTACAATGAGCAGTTCTTC.

The rearrangement uses TRBV2 and TRBJ2-3; D may match TRBD1 or TRBD2 (5 bases each). Germline values: CDR1 SNHLY, CDR2 FYNNEI. V lost 5 bases, J lost 2 bases, and 11 bases lay in between. This CDR3 region has 14 residues. CDR3 DNA sequence: TGTGCCAGCAGTCCCGGGACCTTCACAGATACGCAGTATTTT. It is translated as CASSPGTFTDTQYF.

The CDR3 DNA reads TGTGCCAGCAGCTACGGGAATAGCGGGAGCCGCGGGGCCTACAATGAGCAGTTCTTC. Protein product: CASSYGNSGSRGAYNEQFF. The chain couples TRBV11-2 to TRBJ2-1; 9 bases fit TRBD2. Losses at the gene ends were 4 bases for V and 2 bases for J; bases not matched to a gene: 15. CDR3 length: 19 amino acids. Germline CDR1 is SGHAT and CDR2 is FQNNGV.

The chain uses TRBV30 and TRBJ1-2; D remains ambiguous. V gave up 0 bases and J gave up 8 bases, with 7 bases separating them. The CDR3 has 11 residues. Per germline, CDR1 GTSNPN and CDR2 SVGIG (reference sequence). CDR3 sequence (DNA): TGTGCCTGGAGTGTACAAAGCGGCTACACCTTC. Protein: CAWSVQSGYTF.

This CDR3 is CASSQGGSTEAFF. The CDR3 DNA is TGCGCCAGCAGCCAGGGGGGGAGCACTGAAGCTTTCTTT. This chain connects TRBV4-3 to TRBJ1-1, with D possibly TRBD1 on 5 matching bases. The V and J ends lost 3 bases and 4 bases respectively, with 9 bases between them. Germline assignment: CDR1 LGHNA and CDR2 YSLEER. The CDR3 consists of 13 residues.

This clone was observed once. The chain couples TRBV15 to TRBJ1-3; weak D call: TRBD1 (5 bases). The germline CDR1 and CDR2 sequences are LNHNV and YYDKDF (reference sequence). CDR3 length equals 14 residues. Trimming cost V 5 bases and J 0 bases, with 8 bases left between them. The CDR3 nucleotides are TGTGCCACCAGCCAGGGACTCTCTGGAAACACCATATATTTT. Translating it yields CATSQGLSGNTIYF.

This chain links TRBV5-1 with TRBJ1-3, with a weak D call TRBD1 (6 bases). This CDR3 spans 16 amino acids. V was cut by 4 bases and J by 7 bases, with 21 bases left in between. Germline V gene lookup returns CDR1 SGHRS and CDR2 YFSETQ. In DNA form, the CDR3 reads TGCGCCAGCAGCCGAGATGGACAGCGACAAGGGAACACCATATATTTT. It specifies CASSRDGQRQGNTIYF. The variable domain in full, completed from reference TRBV5-1 and TRBJ1-3, reads KAGVTQTPRYLIKTRGQQVTLSCSPISGHRSVSWYQQTPGQGLQFLFEYFSETQRNKGNFPGRFSGRQFSNSRSEMNVSTLELGDSALYLCASSRDGQRQGNTIYFGEGSWLTVV.

The chain uses TRBV7-9 and TRBJ1-2; D ambiguous. Germline assignment: CDR1 SEHNR and CDR2 FQNEAQ (reference sequence). The CDR3 is 13 amino acids. V shed 3 bases and J shed 4 bases, with 9 bases lying between them. The CDR3 here is CASSFPLGYGYTF. DNA of the CDR3: TGTGCCAGCAGCTTCCCCTTGGGCTATGGCTACACCTTC.

V usage is TRBV5-1 and J usage is TRBJ2-3; TRBD2 matches 7 bases. The CDR3 sequence is 16 residues long. The junction had 6 bases not matched to a gene; V was cut back by 0 bases and J by 2 bases. Germline assignment: CDR1 SGHRS and CDR2 YFSETQ. For the CDR3, the DNA is TGCGCCAGCAGCTTGGGGTCCAGCGGGGCCACAGATACGCAGTATTTT. Encoded protein: CASSLGSSGATDTQYF. Full variable domain (rest looked up from reference TRBV5-1 and TRBJ2-3): KAGVTQTPRYLIKTRGQQVTLSCSPISGHRSVSWYQQTPGQGLQFLFEYFSETQRNKGNFPGRFSGRQFSNSRSEMNVSTLELGDSALYLCASSLGSSGATDTQYFGPGTRLTVL.

The CDR3 coding sequence is TGTGCCAGCAGTTCGGGGGAATACGAGCAGTACTTC. The encoded protein is CASSSGEYEQYF. The chain links TRBV6-5 to TRBJ2-7, with a weak D call TRBD2 (6 bases). CDR1 MNHEY and CDR2 SVGAGI come from the germline V gene. The CDR3 is 12 residues long. Trimming pared 4 bases from V and 4 bases from J, leaving 8 bases between.

This clone was observed a single time. V gene TRBV7-2 combines with J gene TRBJ1-2; the D is unclear. V was trimmed by 1 base and J by 8 bases, leaving 5 bases between them. This CDR3 region has 11 residues. Germline V gene lookup returns CDR1 SGHTA and CDR2 FQGNSA. The CDR3 sequence is CASSLEGGYTF. The CDR3 DNA reads TGTGCCAGCAGCTTAGAAGGAGGCTACACCTTC.

The J gene is TRBJ2-3, the V gene TRBV5-1; D remains unclear. The CDR3 spans 14 residues. V dropped 0 bases and J dropped 2 bases, with 7 bases sitting between them. Germline V gene lookup returns CDR1 SGHRS and CDR2 YFSETQ. CDR3 DNA: TGCGCCAGCAGCTTGGCCCCCCCCACAGATACGCAGTATTTT. The encoded protein is CASSLAPPTDTQYF.

This clone was observed a few times. The chain combines TRBV13 with TRBJ1-5; D remains ambiguous. V lost 3 bases and J 4 bases, leaving 7 bases between the germline ends. The CDR3 has 13 residues. Per the germline V gene, CDR1 is PRHDT and CDR2 is FYEKMQ (reference sequence). CDR3 bases: TGTGCCAGCAGCTTCGCGAGTAATCAGCCCCAGCATTTT. This sequence encodes CASSFASNQPQHF.

The chain links TRBV28 to TRBJ2-7, with 14 bases aligning to TRBD2. The J segment lost 5 bases and the V segment lost 3 bases, leaving 18 bases of the junction unmatched. Looked up from germline, CDR1 is MDHEN and CDR2 is SYDVKM. The CDR3 spans 20 residues. The chain's CDR3 is CASSFWLVAGTSGSFHEQYF. The CDR3 DNA is TGTGCCAGCAGTTTCTGGCTTGTTGCCGGGACTAGCGGGAGTTTCCACGAGCAGTACTTC.

This chain uses TRBV5-4 with TRBJ2-3, with D possibly being TRBD1 or TRBD2 (6 bases each). Germline V gene sequence: CDR1 SGHNT, CDR2 YYREEE (reference sequence). The CDR3 is 15 residues long. The germline V and J ends were trimmed by 5 bases and 1 base, with 14 bases remaining between them. CDR3: CASSRGGGGTDTQYF. The CDR3 bases are TGTGCCAGCAGTCGAGGAGGGGGTGGCACAGATACGCAGTATTTT.

V usage is TRBV27 and J usage is TRBJ2-3; the match to TRBD2 covers 10 bases. The V gene end was trimmed by 7 bases and the J gene end by 6 bases; junction bases not matched to a gene: 16. Per germline, CDR1 MNHEY and CDR2 SMNVEV (reference sequence). The CDR3 contains 17 residues. The CDR3: CASIGIVAGGSGDTQYF. In DNA, the CDR3 is TGTGCCAGCATTGGAATCGTAGCGGGGGGTTCGGGGGATACGCAGTATTTT.

This clone was detected once. J is TRBJ1-4 and V is TRBV30; possibly TRBD1 for D (6 bases). The germline V gene encodes CDR1 GTSNPN and CDR2 SVGIG (reference sequence). The V end was cut by 4 bases, the J end by 8 bases, with 17 bases between. The CDR3 has 14 amino acids. The CDR3 loop reads CAWNTDSRGEKLFF. The CDR3, as DNA: TGTGCCTGGAATACGGACAGCCGGGGGGAAAAACTGTTTTTT.

The chain couples TRBV29-1 to TRBJ2-7, with 8 positions matching TRBD2. V was clipped by 5 bases and J by 9 bases; unmatched bases: 9. The CDR3 extends over 12 amino acids. Per germline, CDR1 SQVTM and CDR2 ANQGSEA. CDR3 sequence (DNA): TGCAGCGTTACTAGCGGCGGCCCTAGGCAGTACTTC. The encoded protein is CSVTSGGPRQYF.

The chain is built from TRBV5-1 and TRBJ1-1; D gene ambiguous. Germline values: CDR1 SGHRS, CDR2 YFSETQ. The CDR3 consists of 13 residues. V was pared by 4 bases and J by 1 base, with 8 bases between. The CDR3 spells CASSMEGNTEAFF. The CDR3 DNA reads as TGCGCCAGCAGCATGGAGGGGAACACTGAAGCTTTCTTT.

This chain joins TRBV25-1 and TRBJ1-1; D remains unclear. Germline V lookup: CDR1 MGHDK, CDR2 SYGVNS. Trimming removed 4 bases at V and 4 bases at J, with 4 bases between. The CDR3 sequence is 11 residues long. CDR3 sequence (DNA): TGTGCCAGCAGTGTTCTCACTGAAGCTTTCTTT. It specifies CASSVLTEAFF.

The chain recombines TRBV7-6 with TRBJ2-3; perhaps TRBD1 as D (5 bases). CDR3 length equals 14 residues. With 2 bases removed from V and 6 bases from J, the gap between germline ends came to 12 bases. The germline V gene encodes CDR1 SGHVS and CDR2 FNYEAQ. As DNA, the CDR3 is TGTGCCAGCAGCTTAAACTCCCAGGGCGATACGCAGTATTTT. Its protein product is CASSLNSQGDTQYF.

The rearrangement joins TRBV11-2 to TRBJ2-5; either TRBD1 or TRBD2 may fit D (5 bases each). CDR1 is SGHAT and CDR2 is FQNNGV in the germline V gene. V shed 2 bases and J shed 5 bases, with 15 bases lying between them. This CDR3 region has 15 residues. The CDR3 DNA sequence: TGTGCCAGCAGCTTAACGGGGACCACCGGGGAGACCCAGTACTTC. Translated: CASSLTGTTGETQYF.

The chain links TRBV18 to TRBJ1-1; no definite D call. Germline V gene data show CDR1 as KGHSH and CDR2 as LQKENI. The CDR3 contains 12 residues. V gave up 6 bases and J gave up 1 base, with 6 bases separating them. The CDR3 DNA is TGTGCCAGCTCTAGTACGAACACTGAAGCTTTCTTT. Encoded protein: CASSSTNTEAFF.

This chain connects TRBV5-6 to TRBJ1-1, with 10 positions matching TRBD1. Germline loops: CDR1 SGHDT, CDR2 YYEEEE. Trimming at V came to 4 bases and at J to 11 bases, leaving 8 bases not matched to a gene. The CDR3 has 13 residues. CDR3 nucleotide sequence: TGTGCCAGCAGCCCGGGGACAGGGGACAGGGCTTTCTTT. Its protein product is CASSPGTGDRAFF.